The rows below give T cell receptor beta chains drawn from one sample of a study of blood T cell repertoires in COVID-19. The repertoire was sequenced with immunoSEQ multiplex PCR; TCRdb's copy has only in-frame clones and lacks some. The table shows approximately 150,000 clones, with approximately 85% occurring only once. Sample: peripheral blood. The receptors come from a human donor with acute or convalescent COVID-19. The donor label of this sample is uncertain. The CDR3 runs from the conserved cysteine through the conserved F or W. A D gene is named only where the DNA matches it firmly. The size field is filled for only some rows; it gives once, few, many or a size class.

v_call: TRBV6-5; clone_size: NA; j_call: TRBJ2-1; d_call: TRBD2; cdr3_aa: CASSYLGTSGHNEQFF; cdr3_nt: TGTGCCAGCAGTTATTTAGGGACTAGCGGTCACAATGAGCAGTTCTTC
v_call: TRBV19; clone_size: NA; j_call: TRBJ2-7; d_call: TRBD1; cdr3_aa: CASSVRQGPYEQYF; cdr3_nt: TGTGCCAGTAGTGTACGACAGGGACCCTACGAGCAGTACTTC
v_call: TRBV30; clone_size: NA; j_call: TRBJ2-3; d_call: TRBD2; cdr3_aa: CAWSVAGGNRNTQYF; cdr3_nt: TGTGCCTGGAGTGTAGCGGGGGGGAATAGAAATACGCAGTATTTT
v_call: TRBV3-1/TRBV3-2; clone_size: few; j_call: TRBJ1-2; d_call: TRBD1; cdr3_aa: CASSPYPGTGFGYTF; cdr3_nt: TGTGCCAGCAGCCCCTATCCCGGGACAGGGTTTGGCTACACCTTC
v_call: TRBV6-5; clone_size: NA; j_call: TRBJ1-2; d_call: NA; cdr3_aa: CASSDSGVVNGYTF; cdr3_nt: TGTGCCAGCAGTGACTCCGGGGTTGTTAATGGCTACACCTTC
v_call: TRBV7-6; clone_size: NA; j_call: TRBJ2-1; d_call: TRBD2; cdr3_aa: CASSLSQAGVFGEQFF; cdr3_nt: TGTGCCAGCAGCTTATCCCAGGCGGGAGTTTTCGGAGAGCAGTTCTTC
v_call: TRBV7-2; clone_size: NA; j_call: TRBJ1-1; d_call: TRBD1; cdr3_aa: CALEGGWGTEAFF; cdr3_nt: TGTGCCTTAGAAGGGGGCTGGGGCACTGAAGCTTTCTTT
v_call: TRBV19; clone_size: NA; j_call: TRBJ1-4; d_call: TRBD1; cdr3_aa: CASRRQGIGEKLFF; cdr3_nt: TGTGCCAGTAGACGACAGGGTATTGGGGAAAAACTGTTTTTT
v_call: TRBV20-1; clone_size: NA; j_call: TRBJ1-2; d_call: NA; cdr3_aa: CSARGGNGYTF; cdr3_nt: TGCAGTGCTAGAGGGGGCAATGGCTACACCTTC
v_call: TRBV7-2; clone_size: NA; j_call: TRBJ1-6; d_call: TRBD1; cdr3_aa: CASSFGRQGLSPLHF; cdr3_nt: TGTGCCAGCAGCTTTGGCAGACAGGGGTTGTCACCCCTCCACTTT
v_call: TRBV18; clone_size: once; j_call: TRBJ2-1; d_call: TRBD1; cdr3_aa: CASSPVTGTGTINEQFF; cdr3_nt: TGTGCCAGCTCACCTGTGACCGGGACAGGGACGATAAATGAGCAGTTCTTC
v_call: TRBV7-3; clone_size: NA; j_call: TRBJ2-2; d_call: TRBD2; cdr3_aa: CASSMTSGTGELFF; cdr3_nt: TGTGCCAGCAGCATGACTAGCGGGACCGGGGAGCTGTTTTTT
v_call: TRBV5-6; clone_size: NA; j_call: TRBJ2-5; d_call: NA; cdr3_aa: CASSLQEETQYF; cdr3_nt: TGTGCCAGCAGCTTACAGGAAGAGACCCAGTACTTC
v_call: TRBV7-9; clone_size: NA; j_call: TRBJ2-7; d_call: TRBD2; cdr3_aa: CASSVTSGRYEQYF; cdr3_nt: TGTGCCAGCAGCGTGACTAGCGGGCGGTACGAGCAGTACTTC
v_call: TRBV10-3; clone_size: NA; j_call: TRBJ1-3; d_call: NA; cdr3_aa: CAISESQQISGNTIYF; cdr3_nt: TGTGCCATCAGTGAGTCGCAACAGATCTCTGGAAACACCATATATTTT
v_call: TRBV7-9; clone_size: NA; j_call: TRBJ1-5; d_call: NA; cdr3_aa: CASSLGQGNQPQHF; cdr3_nt: TGTGCCAGCAGCTTGGGACAAGGCAATCAGCCCCAGCATTTT
v_call: TRBV5-1; clone_size: NA; j_call: TRBJ2-3; d_call: NA; cdr3_aa: CASSLGGTSTDTQYF; cdr3_nt: TGCGCCAGCAGCTTGGGAGGGACTAGCACAGATACGCAGTATTTT
v_call: TRBV7-2; clone_size: NA; j_call: TRBJ1-2; d_call: NA; cdr3_aa: CASSPSNYGYTF; cdr3_nt: TGTGCCAGCAGCCCCTCGAACTATGGCTACACCTTC
v_call: TRBV9; clone_size: NA; j_call: TRBJ1-2; d_call: TRBD1; cdr3_aa: CASSPPTGGAKAAYGYTF; cdr3_nt: TGTGCCAGCAGCCCACCGACAGGGGGCGCTAAGGCCGCATATGGCTACACCTTC
v_call: TRBV4-3; clone_size: NA; j_call: TRBJ2-6; d_call: TRBD1; cdr3_aa: CASSQGTGGGGANVLTF; cdr3_nt: TGCGCCAGCAGCCAAGGGACAGGGGGCGGTGGGGCCAACGTCCTGACTTTC
v_call: TRBV29-1; clone_size: NA; j_call: TRBJ2-5; d_call: NA; cdr3_aa: CSVGEETQYF; cdr3_nt: TGCAGCGTTGGAGAAGAGACCCAGTACTTC
v_call: TRBV4-2; clone_size: NA; j_call: TRBJ2-7; d_call: TRBD1; cdr3_aa: CASSLTGGQDSYEQYF; cdr3_nt: TGTGCCAGCAGCCTTACTGGGGGACAGGACTCCTACGAGCAGTACTTC
v_call: TRBV5-4; clone_size: NA; j_call: TRBJ2-1; d_call: TRBD2; cdr3_aa: CASSFPAGETNEQFF; cdr3_nt: TGTGCCAGCAGCTTCCCCGCGGGAGAAACGAATGAGCAGTTCTTC
v_call: TRBV6-4; clone_size: NA; j_call: TRBJ2-2; d_call: NA; cdr3_aa: CASREVGNTGELFF; cdr3_nt: TGTGCCAGCAGGGAGGTAGGGAACACCGGGGAGCTGTTTTTT
v_call: TRBV24-1; clone_size: NA; j_call: TRBJ2-3; d_call: NA; cdr3_aa: CATSDLRDYTDTQYF; cdr3_nt: TGTGCCACCAGTGACCTCAGGGATTACACAGATACGCAGTATTTT
v_call: TRBV28; clone_size: NA; j_call: TRBJ1-1; d_call: NA; cdr3_aa: CASSFIGGLEDTEAFF; cdr3_nt: TGTGCCAGCAGTTTTATCGGGGGTTTAGAGGACACTGAAGCTTTCTTT